Listed here are 17 T cell receptor beta chains from one sample, sequenced in a study of T cell repertoires in cytomegalovirus infection. No antigens are known for them. TCRdb re-derived calls from the reads in MiXCR, one entry per CDR3 protein. The sample lists hundreds of thousands of distinct CDR3 sequences; about 33% were seen once. The sequencing used cultured PBMCs, collected from culture after CMV antigen stimulation. These TCRs come from a human donor in good health (CMV status not recorded). Some clones in this sample may be carry-over from other donors' samples.

This clonotype was seen only a few times. The gene calls are TRBV7-2 and TRBJ1-1; 8 bases align to TRBD1. Germline-derived CDR1 and CDR2 are SGHTA and FQGNSA. CDR3 length equals 14 residues. Losses at the gene ends were 4 bases for V and 4 bases for J; bases not matched to a gene: 5. The CDR3 region is CASSWTGSATEAFF. The CDR3 bases are TGTGCCAGCAGCTGGACAGGGTCAGCCACTGAAGCTTTCTTT.

This clonotype was counted only a few times. DNA of the CDR3: TGTGCCTGGAGGACAGGATCCTACGAGCAGTACTTC. As protein: CAWRTGSYEQYF. The chain has TRBV30 and TRBJ2-7, with TRBD1 as a possible D gene (6 bases). There are 12 residues in the CDR3. V was clipped by 3 bases and J by 1 base, with 7 bases between them. Germline assignment: CDR1 GTSNPN and CDR2 SVGIG (reference sequence).

V gene TRBV6-2 or TRBV6-3 combines with J gene TRBJ2-7, with D perhaps matching TRBD1 (5 bases). Germline V lookup: CDR1 MNHEY, CDR2 SVGEGT. This CDR3 has 13 amino acids. Trimming left V 4 bases short and J 4 bases short, with 11 bases between. CDR3 bases: TGTGCCAGCAGTTTATCTAGACAGTACGAGCAGTACGTC. Its translation: CASSLSRQYEQYV.

The rearrangement joins TRBV6-2 or TRBV6-3 to TRBJ2-1; D gene ambiguous. Germline CDR1 is MNHEY and CDR2 is SVGEGT. This CDR3 contains 10 residues. Between the trimmed V and J ends, which lost 4 bases and 11 bases, there was a span of 6 bases. In DNA form, the CDR3 reads TGTGCCAGCAGTTTAGGGAAGCAGTTCTTC. Its translation is CASSLGKQFF.

This clonotype appeared a single time. This chain links TRBV20-1 with TRBJ2-7; 8 nucleotides line up with TRBD2. Germline V gene lookup returns CDR1 DFQATT and CDR2 SNEGSKA (reference sequence). With 1 base clipped from V and 4 bases from J, the junction kept 12 bases outside the gene matches. This CDR3 has 16 residues. In DNA, the CDR3 is TGCAGTGCTAGAGTAGGTCGAGCGGGAGTCTCTTACGAGCAGTACTTC. It codes for CSARVGRAGVSYEQYF.

This clonotype appeared a few times. The V call is TRBV6-1, the J call TRBJ2-5; 8 nucleotides align to TRBD1. The germline V gene has CDR1 MNHNS and CDR2 SASEGT. This CDR3 has 15 amino acids. With V trimmed by 10 bases and J by 5 bases, 15 bases remained unmatched. The CDR3 loop reads CATRWETGGSETQYF. Here the CDR3 DNA reads TGTGCCACCCGATGGGAAACAGGGGGATCGGAGACCCAGTACTTC.

This clonotype was found a few times. This rearrangement joins TRBV28 to TRBJ1-5; the D is unclear. The V gene lost 1 base and the J gene lost 1 base, with 5 bases spanning the gap. There are 14 residues in the CDR3. Germline values: CDR1 MDHEN, CDR2 SYDVKM. The CDR3 DNA reads TGTGCCAGCAGTTTATTCGTGAGCAATCAGCCCCAGCATTTT. Translated, it gives CASSLFVSNQPQHF.

This clonotype has a handful of counts. The J gene is TRBJ2-1, the V gene TRBV7-2; possible D gene TRBD2, 5 bases. V was shortened by 5 bases and J by 3 bases, with 11 bases between the two germline ends. CDR1 and CDR2 from the germline V gene are SGHTA and FQGNSA. This CDR3 is built from 14 residues. CDR3 loop: CASSPRADYNEQFF. DNA of the CDR3: TGTGCCAGCAGCCCGCGAGCGGACTACAATGAGCAGTTCTTC.

The chain uses TRBV20-1 and TRBJ2-1; 7 nucleotides agree with TRBD2. The V gene end was trimmed by 3 bases and the J gene end by 4 bases; junction bases not matched to a gene: 9. Germline V gene sequence: CDR1 DFQATT, CDR2 SNEGSKA (reference sequence). The CDR3 has 15 residues. The CDR3 DNA reads TGCAGTGCTAGCTTCCCGGGAGGCGTTTACAATGAGCAGTTCTTC. Translated: CSASFPGGVYNEQFF.

The J gene is TRBJ1-1, the V gene TRBV4-3; possible D gene TRBD1, 6 bases. Per germline, CDR1 LGHNA and CDR2 YSLEER. The CDR3 spans 15 residues. With 5 bases removed from V and 4 bases from J, the gap between germline ends came to 17 bases. Written as DNA, the CDR3 is TGCGCCAGCAGCGGCGAGGGGGGATTGGGCACTGAAGCTTTCTTT. Translation: CASSGEGGLGTEAFF.

The chain employs TRBV20-1 and TRBJ2-7; D remains ambiguous. Trimming took off 1 base at V and 0 bases at J, with 13 bases between the two ends. Per the germline V gene, CDR1 is DFQATT and CDR2 is SNEGSKA (reference sequence). CDR3 length: 15 amino acids. CDR3 sequence reads: CSARVWRPSSYEQYF. The CDR3 DNA reads TGCAGTGCTAGAGTGTGGAGACCAAGCTCCTACGAGCAGTACTTC.

The chain employs TRBV28 and TRBJ2-2; 8 bases are a match to TRBD1. Germline V lookup: CDR1 MDHEN, CDR2 SYDVKM. The CDR3 length is 18 residues. Trimming removed 6 bases from V and 0 bases from J; junction bases left unmatched: 12. The CDR3 DNA follows: TGTGCCAGCAGGAACGCCAGGGGGCGCGGGGCGAACACCGGGGAGCTGTTTTTT. Its translation: CASRNARGRGANTGELFF.

This rearrangement joins TRBV19 to TRBJ2-5; 14 nucleotides line up with TRBD2. Trimming removed 4 bases from V and 0 bases from J; junction bases left unmatched: 16. Germline V gene lookup returns CDR1 LNHDA and CDR2 SQIVND (reference sequence). The CDR3 spans 21 residues. The CDR3 sequence: CASSTTTGTSGSSFYQETQYF. The CDR3 DNA sequence: TGTGCCAGTAGTACCACCACCGGGACTAGCGGGAGCTCGTTTTACCAAGAGACCCAGTACTTC.

The chain couples TRBV12-3 or TRBV12-4 to TRBJ1-3; 7 bases fit TRBD1. The CDR3 sequence is 15 residues long. The junction had 4 bases not matched to a gene; V was cut back by 1 base and J by 4 bases. CDR3 residues: CASSLGDRGGNTIYF. The CDR3 DNA is TGTGCCAGCAGTTTAGGGGACAGAGGCGGAAACACCATATATTTT.

This clonotype was observed a few times. This sequence joins TRBV7-2 and TRBJ1-2; 10 bases match TRBD1. From germline, CDR1 is SGHTA and CDR2 FQGNSA. The trim removed 0 bases at V and 6 bases at J, leaving 7 bases unmatched. CDR3 size: 16 residues. The CDR3 DNA reads as TGTGCCAGCAGCTTAGCGAGCGGGGGACAGGGGCATGGCTACACCTTC. It yields the protein CASSLASGGQGHGYTF.

This chain links TRBV4-3 with TRBJ1-4; possible D gene TRBD1, 6 bases. Germline V gene data show CDR1 as LGHNA and CDR2 as YSLEER. There are 15 residues in the CDR3. V was shortened by 0 bases and J by 7 bases, with 12 bases between the two germline ends. DNA for the CDR3: TGCGCCAGCAGCCAAGATGCTAGGGGGAGTGAAAAACTGTTTTTT. Translating gives CASSQDARGSEKLFF.

This clonotype was seen more than once but under ten times. The chain couples TRBV28 to TRBJ2-7; 7 bases fit TRBD2. Germline CDR1 is MDHEN and CDR2 is SYDVKM. V shed 10 bases, J shed 0 bases, and the junction held 6 bases outside the gene matches. The CDR3 is 13 amino acids. CDR3 region: CATWGGSSYEQYV. The DNA of the CDR3 is TGTGCCACCTGGGGGGGGAGCTCCTACGAGCAGTACGTC.